This TCR beta chain was captured by sequencing in a study of blood T cell repertoires in COVID-19. At the level of the study: Samples taken during acute and convalescent COVID-19 were collected in the United States, Italy and Spain. T cells, B-cell-depleted T cells, or PBMCs supplied cDNA or gDNA.

Deletions cut 7 bases from V and 7 bases from J, with 16 bases between. The CDR3 totals 13 residues. The germline V gene has CDR1 MDHEN and CDR2 SYDVKM. As handled by the study authors: Reference gene primer amplification gave estimated nucleated cell counts. TCRdb's copy holds only in-frame clones and misses some; the assay was immunoSEQ multiplex PCR. Clone size and V and J calls were adopted from that table, with D and trimming inferred from the DNA. In the table there are 180,000 or so clones, about 88% of which are singletons. This clone has a handful of counts. The rearrangement joins TRBV28 to TRBJ1-2; D is perhaps TRBD1 (5 bases). The source material was peripheral blood. This clonotype originated in a man aged 18 to 30 with acute or convalescent COVID-19. The CDR3 sequence: CASTYPLGGGYTF. CDR3 DNA sequence: TGTGCCAGCACATACCCATTGGGGGGTGGCTACACCTTC.